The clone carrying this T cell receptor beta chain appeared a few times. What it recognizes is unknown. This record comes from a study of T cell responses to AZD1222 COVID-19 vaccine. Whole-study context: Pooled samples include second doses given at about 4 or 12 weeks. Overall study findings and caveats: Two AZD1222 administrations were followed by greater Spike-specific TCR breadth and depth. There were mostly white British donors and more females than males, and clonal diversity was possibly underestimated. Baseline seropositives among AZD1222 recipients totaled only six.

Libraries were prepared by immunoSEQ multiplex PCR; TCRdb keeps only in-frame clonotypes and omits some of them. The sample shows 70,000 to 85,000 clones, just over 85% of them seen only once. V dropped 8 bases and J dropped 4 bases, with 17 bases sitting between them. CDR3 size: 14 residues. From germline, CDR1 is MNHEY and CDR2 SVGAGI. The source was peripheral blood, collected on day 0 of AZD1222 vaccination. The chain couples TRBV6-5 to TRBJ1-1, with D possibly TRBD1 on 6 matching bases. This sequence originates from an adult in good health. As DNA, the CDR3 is TGTGCCAGCGTTAAGGACGGGGGGCCCACTGAAGCTTTCTTT. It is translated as CASVKDGGPTEAFF.